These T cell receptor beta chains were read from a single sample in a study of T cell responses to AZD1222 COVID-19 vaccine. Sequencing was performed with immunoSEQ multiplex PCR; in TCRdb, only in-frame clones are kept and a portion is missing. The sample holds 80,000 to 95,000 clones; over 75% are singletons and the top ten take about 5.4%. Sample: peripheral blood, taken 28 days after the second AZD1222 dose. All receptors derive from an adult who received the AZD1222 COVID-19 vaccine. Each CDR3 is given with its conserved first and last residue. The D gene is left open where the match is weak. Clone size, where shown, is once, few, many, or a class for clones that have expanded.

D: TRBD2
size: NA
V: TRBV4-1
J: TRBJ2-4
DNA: TGCGCCAGCAGCCCGGGGGAGGGGTGGAAAAACATTCAGTACTTC
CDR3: CASSPGEGWKNIQYF

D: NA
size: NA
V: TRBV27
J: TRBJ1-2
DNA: TGTGCCAGCAGCCGGATGGAAGGGGCTTCGAGTGGCTACACCTTC
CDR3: CASSRMEGASSGYTF

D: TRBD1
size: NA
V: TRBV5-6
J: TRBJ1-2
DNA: TGTGCCAGCAGTACGACAGGGGGCGCGGGTGGCTACACCTTC
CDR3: CASSTTGGAGGYTF

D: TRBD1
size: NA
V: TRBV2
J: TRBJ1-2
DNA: TGTGCCAGCAGGGAGCACGTGACAGGGAACTATGGCTACACCTTC
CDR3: CASREHVTGNYGYTF

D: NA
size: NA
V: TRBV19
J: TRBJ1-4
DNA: TGTGCCAGTAGTATGTTGGGCTACGATCCCGAAAAACTGTTTTTT
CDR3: CASSMLGYDPEKLFF

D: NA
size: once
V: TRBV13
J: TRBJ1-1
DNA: TGTGCCAGCAGCTTAGAGTTGGCTGAAGCTTTCTTT
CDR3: CASSLELAEAFF

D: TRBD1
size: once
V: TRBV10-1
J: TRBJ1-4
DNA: TGCGCCAGCAGTCCTGGGACAGTGCTAGGAGGTACTAATGAAAAACTGTTTTTT
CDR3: CASSPGTVLGGTNEKLFF

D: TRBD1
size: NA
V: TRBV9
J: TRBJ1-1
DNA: TGTGCCAGCAGCGTAGCCCTTTTGGACAGGAAAGGTAAGGTGAACACTGAAGCTTTCTTT
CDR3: CASSVALLDRKGKVNTEAFF

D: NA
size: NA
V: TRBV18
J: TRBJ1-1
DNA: TGTGCCAGCTCACCATCGGCAGTGAACACTGAAGCTTTCTTT
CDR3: CASSPSAVNTEAFF

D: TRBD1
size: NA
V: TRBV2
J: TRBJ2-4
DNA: TGTGCCAGCAGTGAAGACAGGGGGCGCGTCATTCAGTACTTC
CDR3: CASSEDRGRVIQYF

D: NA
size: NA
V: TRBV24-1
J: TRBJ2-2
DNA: TGTGCCACCAGTGACTCGGGCCCGGGCGGGGAGCTGTTTTTT
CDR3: CATSDSGPGGELFF

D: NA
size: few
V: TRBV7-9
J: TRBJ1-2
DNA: TGTGCCAGCAGCTTAGGAGTGTGGGACTACACCTTC
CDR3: CASSLGVWDYTF

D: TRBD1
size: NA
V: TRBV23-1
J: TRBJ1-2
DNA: TGCGCCAGCAGCCCGGAAGACCTCGACAGGGCTTCTAACTATGGCTACACCTTC
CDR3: CASSPEDLDRASNYGYTF

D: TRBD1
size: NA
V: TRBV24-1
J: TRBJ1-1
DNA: TGTGCCACCAGTGGGAACAGGGGTCAGGCTGAAGCTTTCTTT
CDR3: CATSGNRGQAEAFF

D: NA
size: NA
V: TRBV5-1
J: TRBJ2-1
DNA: TGCGCCAGCAGCACCGCCGGGACAAACAATGAGCAGTTCTTC
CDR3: CASSTAGTNNEQFF

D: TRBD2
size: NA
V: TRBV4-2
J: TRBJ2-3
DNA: TGTGCCAGCAGCCAAGAAACTAGCGGGGGGCACACAGATACGCAGTATTTT
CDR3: CASSQETSGGHTDTQYF

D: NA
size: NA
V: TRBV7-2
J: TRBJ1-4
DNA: TGTGCCAGCAGCTATGGCCCTCCCGAAAAACTGTTTTTT
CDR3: CASSYGPPEKLFF

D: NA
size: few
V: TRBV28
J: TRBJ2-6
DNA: TGTGCCAGCAGCTCCTCCAGGGGAAGGGCCAACGTCCTGACTTTC
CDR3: CASSSSRGRANVLTF

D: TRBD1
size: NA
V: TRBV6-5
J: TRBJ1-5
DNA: TGTGCCAGTAGAATACAGGGGGCGCAAAGTCAGCCCCAGCATTTT
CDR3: CASRIQGAQSQPQHF